This T cell receptor beta chain comes out of a study of T cell changes during pregnancy in multiple sclerosis. TCRdb's copy holds only in-frame clones and misses some; the assay was immunoSEQ multiplex PCR. The data hold tens of thousands of clones, with approximately 95% observed a single time. The CDR3 totals 14 residues. V shed 5 bases and J shed 3 bases, with 10 bases lying between them. Germline-derived CDR1 and CDR2 are MNHEY and SVGAGI. The V and J genes are TRBV6-5 and TRBJ2-2, with D possibly being TRBD2 (6 bases). Here the sequenced sample was peripheral blood, taken after pregnancy. The source is a female donor in good health, enrolled as a control in a pregnancy study. CDR3 in amino acids: CASSNGGYTGELFF. Written as DNA, the CDR3 is TGTGCCAGCAGTAACGGGGGTTACACCGGGGAGCTGTTTTTT.